This T cell receptor beta chain was observed in a study of T cell responses to AZD1222 COVID-19 vaccine. The data were produced by immunoSEQ multiplex PCR, yet TCRdb's version contains in-frame clones alone and is incomplete. Of 95,000 to 150,000 clones in the sample, roughly 84% were seen once. The table lists this clone with a few counts. The germline V gene has CDR1 MGHRA and CDR2 YSYEKL. The J segment lost 2 bases and the V segment lost 2 bases, leaving 9 bases of the junction unmatched. The CDR3 totals 18 residues. Source: peripheral blood, taken on day 0 of AZD1222 vaccination. This sequence joins TRBV4-1 and TRBJ1-6; 7 bases map to TRBD1. This sequence originates from an adult in good health. The DNA of the CDR3 is TGCGCCAGCAGCCAAAACGCACAGGGGACTACCTATAATTCACCCCTCCACTTT. It specifies CASSQNAQGTTYNSPLHF.